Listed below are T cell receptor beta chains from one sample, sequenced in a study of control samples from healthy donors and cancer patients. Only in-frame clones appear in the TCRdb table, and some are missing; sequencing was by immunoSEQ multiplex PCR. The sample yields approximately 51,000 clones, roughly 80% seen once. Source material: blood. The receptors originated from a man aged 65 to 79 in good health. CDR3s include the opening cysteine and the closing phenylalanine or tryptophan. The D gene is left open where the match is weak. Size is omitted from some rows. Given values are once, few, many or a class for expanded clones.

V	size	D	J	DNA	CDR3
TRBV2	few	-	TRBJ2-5	TGTGCCAGCAGTAACGAGGGAGGAGGAGAGACCCAGTACTTC	CASSNEGGGETQYF
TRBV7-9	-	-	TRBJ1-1	TGTGCCAGCAGCTTAATTGAAGACACTGAAGCTTTCTTT	CASSLIEDTEAFF
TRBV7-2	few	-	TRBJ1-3	TGTGCCAGCAGCTTAGAGAGTTCCGGAAACACCATATATTTT	CASSLESSGNTIYF
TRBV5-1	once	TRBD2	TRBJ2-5	TGCGCCAGCAGCTTGGGCGCGGGACTAGCCCAAGAGACCCAGTACTTC	CASSLGAGLAQETQYF
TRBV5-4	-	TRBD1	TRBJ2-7	TGTGCCAGCAGCAGCAGGACAGGGGGTGGGTACGAGCAGTACTTC	CASSSRTGGGYEQYF
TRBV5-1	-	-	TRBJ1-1	TGCGCCAGCAGCTGGGGCAGGGACTTGAACACTGAAGCTTTCTTT	CASSWGRDLNTEAFF
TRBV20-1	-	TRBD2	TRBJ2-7	TGCAGTGCTAGTACCCCTAGCGGGAGTGGATGGTACGAGCAGTACTTC	CSASTPSGSGWYEQYF
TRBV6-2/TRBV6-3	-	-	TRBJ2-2	TGTGCCAGCAGTTACCCCCCCAGACTCGAGCTGTTTTTT	CASSYPPRLELFF
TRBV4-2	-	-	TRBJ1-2	TGTGCCAGCAGCCACCAGTCTCTTCACTATGGCTACACCTTC	CASSHQSLHYGYTF
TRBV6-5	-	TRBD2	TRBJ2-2	TGTGCCAGCAGTTACTCTGGACTAGCGATAGCCGGGGAGCTGTTTTTT	CASSYSGLAIAGELFF
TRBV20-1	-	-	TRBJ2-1	TGCAGTGCTAGTCGGAACTACCAACCACCCCGTGAGCAGTTCTTC	CSASRNYQPPREQFF
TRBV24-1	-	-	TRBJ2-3	TGTGCCACCAGTTCGATAACAGATACGCAGTATTTT	CATSSITDTQYF
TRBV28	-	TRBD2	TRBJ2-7	TGTGCCGCCCGGCGGGGGGACCGTAGCTCCTACGAGCAGTACTTC	CAARRGDRSSYEQYF
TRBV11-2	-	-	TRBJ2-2	TGTGCCAGCAGCACCCGTACGAACACCGGGGAGCTGTTTTTT	CASSTRTNTGELFF
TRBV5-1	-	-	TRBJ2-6	TGCGCCAGCAGCTTGGTGGGGGGGCGGGAAGGGGCCAACGTCCTGACTTTC	CASSLVGGREGANVLTF
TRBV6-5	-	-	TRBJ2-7	TGTGCCAGCAGTTACGGCAGGATAGCCTACGAGCAGTACTTC	CASSYGRIAYEQYF
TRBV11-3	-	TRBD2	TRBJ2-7	TGTGCCAGCAGCCCGCTAGCGGGATCTACCTACGAGCAGTACTTC	CASSPLAGSTYEQYF
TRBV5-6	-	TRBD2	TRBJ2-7	TGTGCCAGCAGCACCCCCGAGACTAGCGGCGAGCAGTACTTC	CASSTPETSGEQYF
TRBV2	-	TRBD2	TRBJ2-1	TGTGCCAGCAGTGGGACTAGCGGGAACGTCGGGCAGTTCTTC	CASSGTSGNVGQFF
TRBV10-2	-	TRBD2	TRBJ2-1	TGCGCCAGCTCGACTAGCTGGTTCGAGCAGTTCTTC	CASSTSWFEQFF
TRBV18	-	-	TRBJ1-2	TGTGCCAGCTCAGAAAACGGCCTCTATGGCTACACCTTC	CASSENGLYGYTF
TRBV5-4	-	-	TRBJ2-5	TGTGCCAGCAGCTTGGCCAAGACCACGGAGACCCAGTACTTC	CASSLAKTTETQYF
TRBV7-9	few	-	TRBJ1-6	TGTGCCAGCAGCTTAATCTTACTGTCGGGGGCTCGTTCACCCCTCCACTTT	CASSLILLSGARSPLHF
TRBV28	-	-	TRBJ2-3	TGTGCCAGCAAGTCATCATCGAGGGGCAGCACAGATACGCAGTATTTT	CASKSSSRGSTDTQYF
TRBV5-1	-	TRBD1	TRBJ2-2	TGCGCCAGCAGCTTGACAGGGGGCGACACCGGGGAGCTGTTTTTT	CASSLTGGDTGELFF
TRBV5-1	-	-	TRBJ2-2	TGCGCCAGCAGCTGGAGTGGAGACACCGGGGAGCTGTTTTTT	CASSWSGDTGELFF
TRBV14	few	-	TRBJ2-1	TGTGCCAGCAGCCAAGAGCGAGTCCAGAGGCAGTTCTTC	CASSQERVQRQFF
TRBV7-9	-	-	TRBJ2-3	TGTGCCAGCAGCCAGACTCCCCGGCGCACAGATACGCAGTATTTT	CASSQTPRRTDTQYF
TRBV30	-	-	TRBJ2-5	TGTGCCTGGAGTGTATCGAGCGGCCAAGAGACCCAGTACTTC	CAWSVSSGQETQYF
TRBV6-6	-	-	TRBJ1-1	TGTGCCAGCAGTTACTCGATCGGGGTGAACACTGAAGCTTTCTTT	CASSYSIGVNTEAFF
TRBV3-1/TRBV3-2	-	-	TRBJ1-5	TGTGCCAGCAGCCAAGATCACGGTGATCAGCCCCAGCATTTT	CASSQDHGDQPQHF
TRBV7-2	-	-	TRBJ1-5	TGTGCCAGCAGCTCCGACAGCCGCAATCAGCCCCAGCATTTT	CASSSDSRNQPQHF
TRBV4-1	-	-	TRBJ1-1	TGCGCCAGCAGCAAAAGGAACCAATTTGAAGCTTTCTTT	CASSKRNQFEAFF
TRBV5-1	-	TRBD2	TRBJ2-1	TGCGCCAGCAGCTTGGCCCTAGCGGGGACATCCTACAATGAGCAGTTCTTC	CASSLALAGTSYNEQFF
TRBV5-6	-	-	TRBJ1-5	TGTGCCAGCAGCTTGAGAAATCAGCCCCAGCATTTT	CASSLRNQPQHF
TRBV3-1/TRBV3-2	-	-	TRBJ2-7	TGTGCCAGCAGCCCCTTGGGTTCCGCCTACGAGCAGTACTTC	CASSPLGSAYEQYF
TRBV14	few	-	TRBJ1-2	TGTGCCAGCAGCGCCCGGGACACTGCGTATGGCTACACCTTC	CASSARDTAYGYTF
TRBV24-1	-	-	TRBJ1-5	TGTGCCACCAGTGATACTACGAGGGGGGCCAATCAGCCCCAGCATTTT	CATSDTTRGANQPQHF
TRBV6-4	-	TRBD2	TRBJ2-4	TGTGCCCATCCCCGGGCTCACGGGGGGAACATTCAGTACTTC	CAHPRAHGGNIQYF
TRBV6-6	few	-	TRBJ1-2	TGTGCCAGCAGTGGGGCAGGGAACTATGGCTACACCTTC	CASSGAGNYGYTF
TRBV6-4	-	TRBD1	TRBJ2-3	TGTGCCAGCAGTGACTTCGTGACAGGGGGCACAGATACGCAGTATTTT	CASSDFVTGGTDTQYF
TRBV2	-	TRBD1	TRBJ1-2	TGTGCCAGCAGCGCCCGGGACAGGCGAAACACCTTC	CASSARDRRNTF
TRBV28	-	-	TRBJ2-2	TGTGCCAGCCACAGGGACGGGGAGCTGTTTTTT	CASHRDGELFF
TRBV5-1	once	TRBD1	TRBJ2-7	TGCGCCAGCAGCCCCGCGACAGGGGGGCGCTACGAGCAGTACTTC	CASSPATGGRYEQYF